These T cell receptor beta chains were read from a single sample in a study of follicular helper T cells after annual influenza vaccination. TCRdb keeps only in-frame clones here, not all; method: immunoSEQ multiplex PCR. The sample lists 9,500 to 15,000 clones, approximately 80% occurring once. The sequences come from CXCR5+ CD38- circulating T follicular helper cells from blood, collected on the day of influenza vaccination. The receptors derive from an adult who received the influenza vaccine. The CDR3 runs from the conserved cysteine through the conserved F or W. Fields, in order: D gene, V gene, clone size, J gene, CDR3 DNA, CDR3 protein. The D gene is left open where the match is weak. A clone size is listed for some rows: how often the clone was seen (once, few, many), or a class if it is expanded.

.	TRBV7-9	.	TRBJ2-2	TGTGCCAGCAGCTTTTCCGGGAGCACCGGGGAGCTGTTTTTT	CASSFSGSTGELFF
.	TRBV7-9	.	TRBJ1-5	TGTGCCAGCAGCACCCAAGAGGGGCAGCCCCAGCATTTT	CASSTQEGQPQHF
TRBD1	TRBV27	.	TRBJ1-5	TGTGCCAGCAGTTTCACCCCCGGGACAGGGACAGATCAGCCCCAGCATTTT	CASSFTPGTGTDQPQHF
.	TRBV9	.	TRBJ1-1	TGTGCCAGCAGCGTTTCGGTGAACACTGAAGCTTTCTTT	CASSVSVNTEAFF
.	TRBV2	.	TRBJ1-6	TGTGCCAGCAGGACGGACTTTTCACCCCTCCACTTT	CASRTDFSPLHF
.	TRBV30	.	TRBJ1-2	TGTGCCTGGAGTGCACAGAGAAACTATGGCTACACCTTC	CAWSAQRNYGYTF
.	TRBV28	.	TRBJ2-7	TGTGCCAGCAGTGGCTGGGACACAATCTACGAGCAGTACTTC	CASSGWDTIYEQYF
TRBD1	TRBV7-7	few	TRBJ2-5	TGTGCCAGCAGCCCGACAGGGGTGGCTGAGACCCAGTACTTC	CASSPTGVAETQYF
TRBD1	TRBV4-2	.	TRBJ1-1	TGTGCCAGCAGCCAAGCCGGGACAGCAAACACTGAAGCTTTCTTT	CASSQAGTANTEAFF
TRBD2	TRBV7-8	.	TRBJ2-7	TGTGCCAGCAGCTATACAACTAGCGGCTACGAGCAGTACTTC	CASSYTTSGYEQYF
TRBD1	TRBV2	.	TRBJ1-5	TGTGCCAGCAGTCAAAACACAGGGGGCGAATATAGCAATCAGCCCCAGCATTTT	CASSQNTGGEYSNQPQHF
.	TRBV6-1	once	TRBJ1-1	TGTGCCTTGGCACCTAACACTGAAGCTTTCTTT	CALAPNTEAFF
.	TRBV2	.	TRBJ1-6	TGTGCCAGCAGTGGGGAGGGCCCTCCTTCACCCCTCCACTTT	CASSGEGPPSPLHF
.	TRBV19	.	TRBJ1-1	TGTGCCAGTCTAGGGGGTAAAATGAACACTGAAGCTTTCTTT	CASLGGKMNTEAFF
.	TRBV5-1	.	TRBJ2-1	TGCGCCAGCAGCTTGGACTTGAGGGGGGCGGCGAGTGAGCAGTTCTTC	CASSLDLRGAASEQFF
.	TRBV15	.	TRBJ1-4	TGTGCCACCAGCAGAGAGAACGGAAAAGGGGGGAATGAAAAACTGTTTTTT	CATSRENGKGGNEKLFF
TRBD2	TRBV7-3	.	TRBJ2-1	TGTGCCAGCAGCGCGGGACTAGCGTACAATGAGCAGTTCTTC	CASSAGLAYNEQFF
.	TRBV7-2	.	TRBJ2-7	TGTGCCAGCAGCTCCTATTCACAGGTTTACGAGCAGTACTTC	CASSSYSQVYEQYF
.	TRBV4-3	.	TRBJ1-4	TGCGCCAGCAGCCAAGGGGGCAGGGTGGATGAAAAACTGTTTTTT	CASSQGGRVDEKLFF
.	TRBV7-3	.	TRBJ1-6	TGTGCCAGCAGCTCGACGCCCTATTCACCCCTCCACTTT	CASSSTPYSPLHF
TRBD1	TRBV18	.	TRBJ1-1	TGTGCCAGCTCACCACCGACAGGGTCGGCCACTGAAGCTTTCTTT	CASSPPTGSATEAFF
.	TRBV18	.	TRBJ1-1	TGTGCCAGCTCACCACGGGCAGGGAGTGTGGGCACTGAAGCTTTCTTT	CASSPRAGSVGTEAFF
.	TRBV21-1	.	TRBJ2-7	TGTGCCAGCAGCAAAAACGGGACAGGTCTTACCTACGAGCAGTACTTC	CASSKNGTGLTYEQYF
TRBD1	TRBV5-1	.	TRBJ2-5	TGCGCCAGCAGCTTGGGGACAGGGGGGCCAGGACAGGAGACCCAGTACTTC	CASSLGTGGPGQETQYF
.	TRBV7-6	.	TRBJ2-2	TGTGCCAGCAGCTTAGAGGCGGAGGGGGGGGAGCTGTTTTTT	CASSLEAEGGELFF
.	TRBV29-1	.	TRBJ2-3	TGCAGCGTTGAAGACAGTAACACAGATACGCAGTATTTT	CSVEDSNTDTQYF
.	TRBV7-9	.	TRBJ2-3	TGTGCCAGCAGCCTGAGCACAGATACGCAGTATTTT	CASSLSTDTQYF